The present TCR beta chain was sequenced within a study of blood T cell repertoires in COVID-19. Background on the study: From the United States, Italy and Spain came samples of acute and convalescent COVID-19. Nucleic acid was either cDNA or gDNA, and it came from T cells, B-cell-depleted T cells, or PBMCs.

Source study methods: Amplification from reference gene primers served as the basis for estimated nucleated cell counts. Sequencing was performed with immunoSEQ multiplex PCR; in TCRdb, only in-frame clones are kept and a portion is missing. D and trimming come from the DNA, and the V and J calls and clone size come from that table. The sample shows some 70,000 clones, around 87% of them seen only once. Germline-derived CDR1 and CDR2 are MNHEY and SVGAGI. Trimming took 2 bases from V and 1 from J, leaving 9 bases between them. This CDR3 has 14 amino acids. The V gene is TRBV6-5, the J gene TRBJ2-7; D possibly corresponds to TRBD1 (6 bases). The sequence derives from a man over 45 with active COVID-19. Input material: peripheral blood. Written as DNA, the CDR3 is TGTGCCAGCAGTTACACAACAGGGTCCTACGAGCAGTACTTC. This translates into CASSYTTGSYEQYF.